What follows describes a single T cell receptor (beta chain). The target of this receptor is not known. Base qualities are missing; no much larger clone stands one base away. V loses 2 bases of germline sequence and J loses 3 bases, and the interval between the two ends is 1 base. The CDR3 starts with the cysteine, ends with the phenylalanine, and has 10 residues. The entry retains the CDR3 DNA only, 30 bases that are in frame from base 1. CDR1 SQVTM and CDR2 ANQGSEA are derived from the germline V gene. RNA was extracted using the RNeasy kit, and roughly 0.5 to 1 microgram was reverse transcribed with random hexamers. The immunoSEQ multiplex PCR assay, which covers 54 Vbeta and 13 Jbeta segments, was used to amplify TCR beta CDR3 regions. Bias from PCR amplification was corrected by using a synthetic template baseline for primer optimization and for computational correction. In the paper's pipeline: Reads were assigned to V, D and J genes according to IMGT and analyzed in immunoSEQ Analyzer, with only productive sequences retained. Clonality was calculated as one minus the Shannon entropy normalized by log2 of the number of productive unique sequences. For each patient and control, public and private clones were evaluated among the 100 most prevalent clones. Susac-specific clones were defined as absent from healthy and MS cohorts, around 970 published viral clones and other ImmuneACCESS disease sequences. The raw public data were reprocessed by TCRdb itself: fastp quality trimming at Q25, MiXCR clonotype calling, in-frame beta chains only. Identical CDR3 protein sequences are pooled into one entry, listed with their most common genes and DNA. The V and J calls and clone size come from TCRdb's table, not from the authors' own analysis. Recorded for this sample are 200,000 or so distinct CDR3 sequences; nearly 95% of them occurred a single time. The ten largest clones take up approximately 0.097% of the sample.

The sample comes from a study of CD8 T cells in Susac syndrome (dated by TCRdb to the late 2010s). Looking at the study overall: Repertoire sequencing was used to test whether CD8+ T cell activation and differentiation in Susac syndrome was antigen driven.

Peripheral blood CD8+ and CD4+ T cells from healthy donors, Susac syndrome patients and multiple sclerosis patients were profiled using high-throughput TCR beta sequencing. The multiple sclerosis controls were treatment-naive patients whose relapsing-remitting disease, either stable or active, fulfilled the revised McDonald criteria. Bulk CD8+ and CD4+ T cells were purified magnetically by negative isolation, whereas CD8+ TEMRA cells were enriched by FACS. Blood was collected in EDTA tubes and processed within 24 hours, with PBMCs isolated through density gradient centrifugation. PBMCs destined for TCR sequencing were cryopreserved in liquid nitrogen and later thawed in a 37 °C water bath. The sorted or isolated CD4+, CD8+ and CD8+ TEMRA cells had a purity of 90% or higher. Overall study outcomes, separate from this receptor: The number of individuals in the TCR sequencing and HLA analysis was recognized as being relatively small.

The sequence links TRBV29-1 to TRBJ1-1, with no D gene named confidently. Sequencing input: CD4+ T cells from PBMCs. This TCR derives from a human donor with multiple sclerosis. The nucleotides read TGCAGCGTTGAACACACTGAAGCTTTCTTT. Its translation is CSVEHTEAFF.